This passage covers 29 T cell receptor beta chains from one sample sequenced in a study of blood T cell repertoires in COVID-19. Sequenced by immunoSEQ multiplex PCR; TCRdb stores in-frame clones only, minus some. The sample gives about 180,000 clones, about 81% of which show up once; approximately 12% is in the top ten. Sequences were obtained from peripheral blood. Every receptor here comes from a woman older than 75 with COVID-19, enrolled during active disease.

The chain uses TRBV2 and TRBJ2-1; perhaps TRBD1 as D (5 bases). The CDR3 is 12 residues long. Germline V CDR1 and CDR2: SNHLY, FYNNEI. The germline V and J ends were trimmed by 9 bases and 9 bases, with 15 bases remaining between them. The CDR3 coding sequence is TGTGCCAGTTCCGACAGTACAATTGAGCAGTTCTTC. Protein: CASSDSTIEQFF.

This chain joins TRBV10-3 and TRBJ2-1, with D possibly matching TRBD2 (6 bases). Germline CDR1 reads ENHRY; CDR2 reads SYGVKD. Trimming shortened V by 2 bases and J by 3 bases, and 11 bases separated the two germline ends. CDR3 length: 15 amino acids. The chain's CDR3 is CAISEGLAYYNEQFF. DNA for the CDR3: TGTGCCATCAGTGAGGGTCTAGCGTACTACAATGAGCAGTTCTTC.

This clone showed up just once. V is TRBV7-2 and J is TRBJ1-2; D might be TRBD1 (6 bases). This CDR3 has 12 residues. In germline, CDR1 is SGHTA, CDR2 FQGNSA. Trimming cost V 8 bases and J 4 bases, with 11 bases left between them. DNA of the CDR3: TGTGCCAGCCGAAAGGGGGTCTATGGCTACACCTTC. Its protein is CASRKGVYGYTF.

The rearrangement joins TRBV28 to TRBJ1-5; tentatively, D is TRBD1 (6 bases). Trimming stripped 4 bases from V and 5 bases from J, with 27 bases between. Germline V gene sequence: CDR1 MDHEN, CDR2 SYDVKM. This CDR3 is built from 19 residues. In DNA, the CDR3 is TGTGCCAGCAGTTGGCCCCCGGGGGGGACAAGGGGATCTGATCAGCCCCAGCATTTT. It translates to CASSWPPGGTRGSDQPQHF.

This chain joins TRBV2 and TRBJ2-1; 8 nucleotides match TRBD2. CDR1 is SNHLY and CDR2 is FYNNEI in the germline V gene. Trimming took 5 bases from V and 9 from J; bases not matched to a gene: 6. The CDR3 consists of 13 residues. The CDR3 nucleotides are TGTGCCAGCAGTAGCGGGAGAAGAGTTGAGCAGTTCTTC. Its translation: CASSSGRRVEQFF.

The rearrangement joins TRBV7-9 to TRBJ2-3; TRBD2 might be the D (6 bases). The CDR3 covers 14 residues. V lost 8 bases and J lost 2, with 14 bases in between. The germline V gene has CDR1 SEHNR and CDR2 FQNEAQ (reference sequence). The CDR3 nucleotides read TGTGCCAGCGGCCCAGCGGGTGCCACAGATACGCAGTATTTT. Residues: CASGPAGATDTQYF.

V gene TRBV25-1 combines with J gene TRBJ2-7, with TRBD1 as a possible D gene (5 bases). Trimming shortened V by 3 bases and J by 2 bases, and 11 bases separated the two germline ends. This CDR3 comprises 14 residues. CDR1 is MGHDK, CDR2 SYGVNS, per germline. This CDR3 reads CASSDSRQTYEQYF. In DNA, the CDR3 is TGTGCCAGCAGTGACTCAAGACAGACCTACGAGCAGTACTTC.

This sequence joins TRBV4-3 and TRBJ1-2; no definite D call. This CDR3 has 13 amino acids. Germline loops: CDR1 LGHNA, CDR2 YSLEER. Trimming cost V 5 bases and J 8 bases, with 15 bases left between them. The CDR3 bases are TGCGCCAGCAGCTACCGACGGGGTGACGGCTACACCTTC. Residues: CASSYRRGDGYTF.

This rearrangement joins TRBV4-3 to TRBJ2-3, with a tentative D call TRBD2 (6 bases). Germline CDR1 reads LGHNA; CDR2 reads YSLEER. This CDR3 is built from 13 residues. V was pared by 0 bases and J by 6 bases, with 7 bases between. In DNA, the CDR3 is TGCGCCAGCAGCCAAGATCGGGGGGATACGCAGTATTTT. Translation: CASSQDRGDTQYF.

The chain combines TRBV4-2 with TRBJ2-3, with D possibly matching TRBD2 (6 bases). This CDR3 spans 15 amino acids. V was cut by 6 bases and J by 1 base, with 14 bases left in between. Germline V gives CDR1 LGHNA, CDR2 YNFKEQ. CDR3 protein: CASRLTSHGTDTQYF. The CDR3 DNA is TGTGCCAGCAGGCTAACTAGCCATGGCACAGATACGCAGTATTTT.

This rearrangement joins TRBV4-1 to TRBJ2-1; no definite D call. This CDR3 has 14 amino acids. From germline, CDR1 is MGHRA and CDR2 YSYEKL. Trimming pared 4 bases from V and 7 bases from J, leaving 14 bases between. The CDR3 protein is CASSPVGSVNEQFF. CDR3 DNA: TGCGCCAGCAGCCCTGTCGGCAGCGTTAATGAGCAGTTCTTC.

V usage is TRBV11-2 and J usage is TRBJ2-2, with D possibly TRBD1 on 6 matching bases. Deletions cut 1 base from V and 4 bases from J, with 13 bases between. CDR1 is SGHAT, CDR2 FQNNGV, per germline. The CDR3 totals 16 residues. The CDR3 nucleotides read TGTGCCAGCAGCTTAGCCCCCACAGGGAGCACCGGGGAGCTGTTTTTT. Protein: CASSLAPTGSTGELFF.

This chain connects TRBV5-1 to TRBJ1-2; TRBD1 is a possible D gene (6 bases). There are 14 residues in the CDR3. Per the germline V gene, CDR1 is SGHRS and CDR2 is YFSETQ. The ends were cut back, 4 bases at V and 4 bases at J, with 14 bases in the middle. The DNA of the CDR3 is TGCGCCAGCAGCCTGGACAGTGTGATCTATGGCTACACCTTC. Protein sequence: CASSLDSVIYGYTF.

V gene TRBV29-1 combines with J gene TRBJ1-1; TRBD1 is a possible D gene (5 bases). Per germline, CDR1 SQVTM and CDR2 ANQGSEA. CDR3 length equals 14 residues. Between the trimmed V and J ends, which lost 1 base and 4 bases, there was a span of 13 bases. The DNA for the CDR3 is TGCAGCGTTGAAGGCGGACGGGGGAGCACTGAAGCTTTCTTT. Its translation is CSVEGGRGSTEAFF.

The chain recombines TRBV7-8 with TRBJ1-4; D possibly corresponds to TRBD1 (6 bases). With 2 bases removed from V and 5 bases from J, the gap between germline ends came to 12 bases. Germline CDR1 and CDR2: SGHVS and FQNEAQ. CDR3 size: 15 residues. The CDR3 region is CASSLSQGQNEKLFF. CDR3 in DNA: TGTGCCAGCAGCTTATCACAGGGCCAAAATGAAAAACTGTTTTTT.

In the case of this clone: The same CDR3 also results from other DNA sequences found in this sample. This sequence joins TRBV2 and TRBJ1-1, with D unclear. V lost 4 bases and J 0 bases, leaving 3 bases between the germline ends. The CDR3 sequence is 12 residues long. Germline V lookup: CDR1 SNHLY, CDR2 FYNNEI. The CDR3 is CASSAMNTEAFF. The CDR3 DNA reads as TGTGCCAGCAGTGCCATGAACACTGAAGCTTTCTTT.

This chain links TRBV28 with TRBJ1-2, with D possibly matching TRBD1 (6 bases). This CDR3 has 14 amino acids. V gave up 0 bases and J gave up 3 bases, with 8 bases separating them. Germline V CDR1 and CDR2: MDHEN, SYDVKM. CDR3 in amino acids: CASSLWAGDYGYTF. The CDR3 DNA is TGTGCCAGCAGTTTATGGGCAGGGGACTATGGCTACACCTTC.

Only a few counts were recorded for this clone. The gene calls are TRBV2 and TRBJ2-1, with 13 positions matching TRBD2. V shed 5 bases and J 4 bases; nucleotides not matched to a gene: 2. Germline V gene lookup returns CDR1 SNHLY and CDR2 FYNNEI. CDR3 length: 15 residues. The CDR3 nucleotides read TGTGCCAGCAGTAGACTAGCGGGAGGATACAATGAGCAGTTCTTC. It yields the protein CASSRLAGGYNEQFF.

The chain recombines TRBV7-9 with TRBJ2-7, with 12 bases that match TRBD2. The V segment lost 5 bases and the J segment 7 bases; nucleotides outside the gene matches: 9. The CDR3 spans 15 residues. From germline, CDR1 is SEHNR and CDR2 FQNEAQ (reference sequence). CDR3 region: CASSARLAGVGEQYF. The CDR3 DNA is TGTGCCAGCAGCGCTCGACTAGCGGGAGTGGGAGAGCAGTACTTC.

This clone was seen a handful of times. The genes are TRBV7-8 and TRBJ2-1, with D possibly TRBD2 on 6 matching bases. This CDR3 spans 16 amino acids. Looked up from germline, CDR1 is SGHVS and CDR2 is FQNEAQ. Trimming left V 5 bases short and J 2 bases short, with 16 bases between. CDR3 sequence (DNA): TGTGCCAGCAGCATACACCGGGACTCGGCCTACAATGAGCAGTTCTTC. Translated: CASSIHRDSAYNEQFF.

This chain uses TRBV10-2 with TRBJ2-7, with TRBD2 identical over 8 bases. With 6 bases clipped from V and 4 bases from J, the junction kept 2 bases outside the gene matches. This CDR3 has 12 residues. In germline, CDR1 is WSHSY, CDR2 SAAADI. CDR3 nucleotide sequence: TGCGCCAGCAGAGGCGGGAGGTACGAGCAGTACTTC. Translated: CASRGGRYEQYF.

The genes are TRBV5-6 and TRBJ1-4; perhaps TRBD1 as D (5 bases). V lost 4 bases, J lost 6 bases, and 13 bases lay in between. CDR1 is SGHDT and CDR2 is YYEEEE in the germline V gene. CDR3 size: 14 residues. CDR3 in DNA: TGTGCCAGCAGCGGTTTCAGGGCGGATGAAAAACTGTTTTTT. Translating gives CASSGFRADEKLFF.

The genes are TRBV5-4 and TRBJ1-2; no definite D call. V shed 0 bases and J shed 1 base, with 7 bases lying between them. Germline V CDR1 and CDR2: SGHNT, YYREEE (reference sequence). The CDR3 runs 14 residues. CDR3 DNA: TGTGCCAGCAGCTTGGACTTCTATAACTATGGCTACACCTTC. It is translated as CASSLDFYNYGYTF.

The chain couples TRBV5-4 to TRBJ1-1, with TRBD1 matching over 10 bases. This CDR3 has 14 residues. Germline V gives CDR1 SGHNT, CDR2 YYREEE (reference sequence). Losses at the gene ends were 6 bases for V and 3 bases for J; bases not matched to a gene: 5. The chain's CDR3 is CASTRQGADTEAFF. The DNA of the CDR3 is TGTGCCAGCACCCGACAGGGGGCTGACACTGAAGCTTTCTTT.

The rearrangement links TRBV6-6 to TRBJ2-4, with D possibly being TRBD2 (6 bases). CDR1 MNHNY and CDR2 SVGAGI come from the germline V gene (reference sequence). V shed 4 bases and J shed 0 bases, with 7 bases lying between them. The CDR3 has 14 amino acids. The CDR3 reads CASSSGLAKNIQYF. The CDR3 region has the DNA TGTGCCAGCAGTTCGGGACTAGCCAAAAACATTCAGTACTTC.

The rearrangement uses TRBV27 and TRBJ2-3; the D gene is possibly TRBD2 (6 bases). CDR3 size: 15 residues. Germline V gives CDR1 MNHEY, CDR2 SMNVEV (reference sequence). With 5 bases removed from V and 8 bases from J, the gap between germline ends came to 20 bases. The CDR3 DNA is TGTGCCAGCAGTCCTCTCGCGGGGACGACTAGTACGCAGTATTTT. Encoded protein: CASSPLAGTTSTQYF.

The gene calls are TRBV6-5 and TRBJ1-2; D perhaps matches TRBD1 (5 bases). Trimming took off 2 bases at V and 8 bases at J, with 9 bases between the two ends. The CDR3 loop spans 12 amino acids. The V gene's germline CDR1 is MNHEY and CDR2 SVGAGI. In DNA form, the CDR3 reads TGTGCCAGCAGTTACCCCGGGGGAGGCTACACCTTC. Protein: CASSYPGGGYTF.

V is TRBV11-2 and J is TRBJ1-3; D remains ambiguous. V lost 5 bases to trimming and J lost 4 bases, with 9 bases between them. The CDR3 runs to 13 residues. From germline, CDR1 is SGHAT and CDR2 FQNNGV. The CDR3 loop is CASSARSGNTIYF. The CDR3 DNA is TGTGCCAGCAGCGCCAGATCGGGAAACACCATATATTTT.

The V call is TRBV9, the J call TRBJ2-7; 8 bases are shared with TRBD1. V dropped 1 base and J dropped 4; count of bases not matched to a gene: 4. CDR3 length: 14 residues. Germline CDR1 SGDLS, CDR2 YYNGEE. The CDR3 spells CASSVSQGAYEQYF. In DNA, the CDR3 is TGTGCCAGCAGCGTAAGCCAGGGGGCTTACGAGCAGTACTTC.